Listed below are T cell receptor beta chains from one sample, sequenced in a study of beta chain features in type 1 diabetes. The method was immunoSEQ multiplex PCR; TCRdb's version includes in-frame clones alone and lacks a portion of them. The table records roughly 350,000 clones, approximately 10% of them present only once. The source material was naive CD4+ T cells from blood. The source is a woman between 25 and 40 years old in good health. Each CDR3 is given with its conserved first and last residue. Each record gives: V gene, clone size, D gene, J gene, CDR3 DNA, CDR3 protein. The D gene is left open where the match is weak. Not all rows give a size; the values are once, few, many and, for expanded clones, a class.

TRBV30,few,TRBD1,TRBJ1-3,TGTGCCTGGACCGAGGACAGGGGGCCTGGAAACACCATATATTTT,CAWTEDRGPGNTIYF
TRBV9,few,TRBD2,TRBJ2-7,TGTGCCAGCAGCCCGAGACTAGCGGGAGTTAACGAGCAGTACTTC,CASSPRLAGVNEQYF
TRBV30,.,TRBD1,TRBJ1-4,TGTGCCTGGAGCGACGACAGGGGGGATAATGAAAAACTGTTTTTT,CAWSDDRGDNEKLFF
TRBV7-2,.,.,TRBJ2-3,TGTGCCAGCAGCATCGGGGTAGTCGGCACAGATACGCAGTATTTT,CASSIGVVGTDTQYF
TRBV7-2,.,TRBD2,TRBJ2-7,TGTGCCAGCAGCTTAGTGGCTAGCGGGATAAACTACGAGCAGTACTTC,CASSLVASGINYEQYF
TRBV15,few,TRBD2,TRBJ2-1,TGTGCCACCAGCATAAAACTAGCGGGAGTAGTTGAGCAGTTCTTC,CATSIKLAGVVEQFF
TRBV28,few,.,TRBJ2-1,TGTGCCAGCAGTTCCCCCACACCCTTAAATAACAATGAGCAGTTCTTC,CASSSPTPLNNNEQFF
TRBV2,.,.,TRBJ1-5,TGTGCCATCCAACGGGGGGGGCTCGATCAGCCCCAGCATTTT,CAIQRGGLDQPQHF
TRBV6-5,.,.,TRBJ2-3,TGTGCCAGCAGATCCCAGGGATATACGCAGTATTTT,CASRSQGYTQYF
TRBV11-2,few,TRBD2,TRBJ2-7,TGTGCCAGCATCCATAGCGGGAGCTCCTACGAGCAGTACTTC,CASIHSGSSYEQYF
TRBV7-3,few,TRBD1,TRBJ2-6,TGTGCCAGCAGCGCCCCGGGACAGGGAACATCTGGGGCCAACGTCCTGACTTTC,CASSAPGQGTSGANVLTF
TRBV29-1,.,TRBD1,TRBJ1-2,TGCAGCGCCGAGGACAGGCCAACCGATGGCTACACCTTC,CSAEDRPTDGYTF
TRBV18,.,.,TRBJ1-1,TGTGCCAGCTCACCCGATAGTCTGAACACTGAAGCTTTCTTT,CASSPDSLNTEAFF
TRBV28,.,.,TRBJ2-2,TGTGCCAGCAGTGACCCCAGGGGGGCGAAAAACACCGGGGAGCTGTTTTTT,CASSDPRGAKNTGELFF
TRBV28,.,.,TRBJ2-1,TGTGCCAGCAGTTATGTGACAGGCCGTCAAGAGCAGTTCTTC,CASSYVTGRQEQFF